This passage covers 10 T cell receptor beta chains from one sample sequenced in a study of blood T cell repertoires in COVID-19. Sequencing used immunoSEQ multiplex PCR; TCRdb keeps in-frame clones, though not all of them. The table records over 65,000 clones, 80% to 95% of them present only once. The specimen was peripheral blood. The receptors originated from a woman older than 75 with acute or convalescent COVID-19.

This chain links TRBV7-6 with TRBJ2-3; 10 positions match TRBD2. The CDR3 has 15 residues. Per germline, CDR1 SGHVS and CDR2 FNYEAQ. Trimming cost V 0 bases and J 5 bases; bases outside gene matches: 2. This chain's CDR3 is CASSLASGGQDTQYF. DNA of the CDR3: TGTGCCAGCAGCTTAGCTAGCGGGGGGCAAGATACGCAGTATTTT.

J is TRBJ1-4 and V is TRBV5-1; D unresolved. CDR1 SGHRS and CDR2 YFSETQ come from the germline V gene. The CDR3 totals 15 residues. Between the trimmed V and J ends, which lost 0 bases and 1 base, there was a span of 7 bases. The CDR3 nucleotides read TGCGCCAGCAGCTTGGTAGCCAGAACTAATGAAAAACTGTTTTTT. It codes for CASSLVARTNEKLFF. Full variable domain (outside the CDR3, taken from reference TRBV5-1 and TRBJ1-4): KAGVTQTPRYLIKTRGQQVTLSCSPISGHRSVSWYQQTPGQGLQFLFEYFSETQRNKGNFPGRFSGRQFSNSRSEMNVSTLELGDSALYLCASSLVARTNEKLFFGSGTQLSVL.

This clone appeared once. V and J are TRBV15 and TRBJ2-5; 8 positions match TRBD1. Germline loops: CDR1 LNHNV, CDR2 YYDKDF (reference sequence). CDR3 length: 14 amino acids. V lost 5 bases and J lost 7; bases outside the gene matches: 9. The CDR3 DNA reads TGTGCCACCAGCGGGGCAGGGGGCGCAGGGACCCAGTACTTC. Translating gives CATSGAGGAGTQYF.

The CDR3 DNA reads as TGTGCCAGCAGTGAAAGGGGGCTTCAGCCCCAGCATTTT. Translated, it gives CASSERGLQPQHF. The gene calls are TRBV6-1 and TRBJ1-5, with 7 bases aligning to TRBD1. Germline V gives CDR1 MNHNS, CDR2 SASEGT. V gave up 2 bases and J gave up 6 bases; unmatched junction bases: 1. This CDR3 region has 13 residues.

The rearrangement links TRBV19 to TRBJ2-1; no definite D call. Germline assignment: CDR1 LNHDA and CDR2 SQIVND (reference sequence). Trimming took 4 bases from V and 4 from J, leaving 11 bases between them. The CDR3 totals 14 residues. In DNA form, the CDR3 reads TGTGCCAGTAGTAATGAAGTGGCTTACAATGAGCAGTTCTTC. Its translation is CASSNEVAYNEQFF. Full variable domain (rest looked up from reference TRBV19 and TRBJ2-1): DGGITQSPKYLFRKEGQNVTLSCEQNLNHDAMYWYRQDPGQGLRLIYYSQIVNDFQKGDIAEGYSVSREKKESFPLTVTSAQKNPTAFYLCASSNEVAYNEQFFGPGTRLTVL.

J is TRBJ2-5 and V is TRBV5-4; D perhaps matches TRBD1 (5 bases). The CDR3 totals 18 residues. V dropped 4 bases and J dropped 1 base, with 23 bases sitting between them. Germline CDR1 reads SGHNT; CDR2 reads YYREEE (reference sequence). As DNA, the CDR3 is TGTGCCAGCAGCCGGGTAGGGGTTTTGGGGCAGGGCCAAGAGACCCAGTACTTC. As protein: CASSRVGVLGQGQETQYF.

This chain links TRBV5-1 with TRBJ2-5, with 9 bases matching TRBD1. The CDR3 sequence is 15 residues long. V lost 1 base to trimming and J lost 5 bases; unmatched junction nucleotides: 6. Germline-derived CDR1 and CDR2 are SGHRS and YFSETQ. CDR3 nucleotide sequence: TGCGCCAGCAGCTTGACGGGACAGGGCAGTGAGACCCAGTACTTC. This gives the protein CASSLTGQGSETQYF. The full variable domain, its missing parts supplied by reference TRBV5-1 and TRBJ2-5, is KAGVTQTPRYLIKTRGQQVTLSCSPISGHRSVSWYQQTPGQGLQFLFEYFSETQRNKGNFPGRFSGRQFSNSRSEMNVSTLELGDSALYLCASSLTGQGSETQYFGPGTRLLVL.

The V gene is TRBV18, the J gene TRBJ1-3, with a tentative D call TRBD1 (6 bases). The germline V gene encodes CDR1 KGHSH and CDR2 LQKENI. V lost 4 bases, J lost 0 bases, and 13 bases lay in between. This CDR3 is 16 amino acids long. CDR3 sequence reads: CASSQTGSISGNTIYF. CDR3 nucleotide sequence: TGTGCCAGCTCACAGACAGGCTCCATCTCTGGAAACACCATATATTTT.

This sequence joins TRBV5-4 and TRBJ1-6, with D unclear. The length of the CDR3 is 15 residues. Per germline, CDR1 SGHNT and CDR2 YYREEE (reference sequence). Trimming shortened V by 2 bases and J by 5 bases, and 11 bases separated the two germline ends. In DNA form, the CDR3 reads TGTGCCAGCAGCTTCAACAGACCAGATAATTCACCCCTCCACTTT. Protein sequence: CASSFNRPDNSPLHF. Full variable domain (rest looked up from reference TRBV5-4 and TRBJ1-6): ETGVTQSPTHLIKTRGQQVTLRCSSQSGHNTVSWYQQALGQGPQFIFQYYREEENGRGNFPPRFSGLQFPNYSSELNVNALELDDSALYLCASSFNRPDNSPLHFGNGTRLTVT.

This chain joins TRBV4-3 and TRBJ1-2; D is possibly TRBD1 (5 bases). The CDR3 loop spans 15 amino acids. From germline, CDR1 is LGHNA and CDR2 YSLEER. V lost 0 bases and J 5 bases, leaving 13 bases between the germline ends. The CDR3 protein is CASSQESGNYYGYTF. The CDR3 bases are TGCGCCAGCAGCCAAGAGTCAGGGAATTATTATGGCTACACCTTC.